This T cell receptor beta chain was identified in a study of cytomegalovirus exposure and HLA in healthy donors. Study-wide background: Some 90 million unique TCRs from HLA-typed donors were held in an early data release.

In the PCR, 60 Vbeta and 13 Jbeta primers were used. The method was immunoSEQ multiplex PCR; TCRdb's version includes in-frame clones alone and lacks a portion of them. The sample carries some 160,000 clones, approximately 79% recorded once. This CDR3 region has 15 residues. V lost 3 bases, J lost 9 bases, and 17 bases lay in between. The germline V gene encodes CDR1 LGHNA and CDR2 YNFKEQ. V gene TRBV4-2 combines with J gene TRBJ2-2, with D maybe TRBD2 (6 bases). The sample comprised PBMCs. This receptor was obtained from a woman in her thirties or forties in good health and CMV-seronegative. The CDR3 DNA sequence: TGTGCCAGCAGCCAGTCCGGGAGAACCGGGAGGGAGCTGTTTTTT. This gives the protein CASSQSGRTGRELFF.